The sample holds one count of the clone carrying this T cell receptor (beta chain). The antigen is not known. The data originate from a study of cytomegalovirus exposure and HLA in healthy donors. The study, taken as a whole, reports: The authors listed 180 or so TCR beta chains as cytomegalovirus-associated.

With 6 bases removed from V and 4 bases from J, the gap between germline ends came to 12 bases. From germline, CDR1 is SGHTA and CDR2 FQGNSA. This CDR3 is built from 14 residues. The donors formed part of the roughly 120-subject validation cohort, distinct from the roughly 700-subject first cohort. Produced via immunoSEQ multiplex PCR; TCRdb's table is partial and in-frame only. The table lists about 82,000 clones, roughly 95% of them singletons, with 0.69% in the top ten. The TCR comes from a woman under 30 in good health and CMV-seronegative. The sequencing sample was made of PBMCs. This chain uses TRBV7-2 with TRBJ1-4; D is undetermined. This CDR3 is CASSQAGINEKLFF. The CDR3 DNA follows: TGTGCCAGCAGTCAAGCGGGGATTAATGAAAAACTGTTTTTT.